The 31 T cell receptor beta chains below come from one sample, sequenced in a study of blood T cells in healthy people across ages. Primed by a sample-barcoded 5' primer and a J-beta primer mix, a second PCR proceeded for roughly 6 to 12 cycles. TCRdb reprocessed the 5' RACE reads via MiXCR and lists one record per CDR3 protein. The sample includes about a million distinct CDR3 sequences, about two fifths seen only once; the top ten take around 14%. Material: blood. The receptors were gathered from a man aged 18 to 30 in good health.

The sample holds a few counts of this clonotype. V usage is TRBV12-3 or TRBV12-4 and J usage is TRBJ1-2, with a tentative D call TRBD1 (6 bases). Trimming cost V 5 bases and J 0 bases, with 19 bases left between them. The CDR3 loop spans 17 amino acids. CDR3 residues: CASSRRKGQRANYGYTF. CDR3 nucleotide sequence: TGTGCCAGCAGTAGACGAAAAGGACAGCGAGCTAACTATGGCTACACCTTC.

This clonotype was seen more than once but under ten times. The V call is TRBV5-1, the J call TRBJ1-4; D gene unclear. Germline lookup yields CDR1 SGHRS and CDR2 YFSETQ. CDR3 length: 15 amino acids. Trimming pared 0 bases from V and 4 bases from J, leaving 10 bases between. The CDR3 loop is CASSLAVPFNEKLFF. The CDR3 nucleotides read TGCGCCAGCAGCTTGGCCGTGCCCTTTAATGAAAAACTGTTTTTT.

This clonotype was seen a few times. The chain employs TRBV6-2 or TRBV6-3 and TRBJ2-7; TRBD1 aligns across 7 bases. Germline V gives CDR1 MNHEY, CDR2 SVGEGT. This CDR3 is built from 15 residues. V lost 5 bases and J lost 2; bases outside the gene matches: 9. The CDR3 protein is CASSPTGSLPYEQYF. Here the CDR3 DNA reads TGTGCCAGCAGTCCGACAGGGTCTCTCCCCTACGAGCAGTACTTC.

This clonotype was detected only a few times. The rearrangement joins TRBV20-1 to TRBJ2-1; D gene unclear. The V end lost 3 bases, the J end lost 5 bases, and 11 bases lay between the germline ends. CDR1 and CDR2 from the germline V gene are DFQATT and SNEGSKA (reference sequence). The CDR3 extends over 13 amino acids. The CDR3: CSARITRNNEQFF. The DNA for the CDR3 is TGCAGTGCTAGGATAACCAGGAACAATGAGCAGTTCTTC.

The chain links TRBV15 to TRBJ1-4, with 8 bases aligning to TRBD1. The V segment lost 3 bases and the J segment 1 base; nucleotides outside the gene matches: 10. The CDR3 has 18 amino acids. In germline, CDR1 is LNHNV, CDR2 YYDKDF (reference sequence). The CDR3 region has the DNA TGTGCCACCAGCAGGAGCCTTGGACAGGGATTAACTAATGAAAAACTGTTTTTT. This codes for CATSRSLGQGLTNEKLFF.

This chain links TRBV27 with TRBJ2-5; D gene ambiguous. The CDR3 is 16 amino acids. In germline, CDR1 is MNHEY, CDR2 SMNVEV (reference sequence). Between the trimmed V and J ends, which lost 6 bases and 1 base, there was a span of 18 bases. The DNA of the CDR3 is TGTGCCAGCAGGATTTCGTCTGGCCCACTCCAAGAGACCCAGTACTTC. It yields the protein CASRISSGPLQETQYF.

The table lists this clonotype with a few counts. This chain links TRBV12-3 or TRBV12-4 with TRBJ2-1; no clear D gene. Trimming took off 5 bases at V and 12 bases at J, with 8 bases between the two ends. The CDR3 has 10 residues. The CDR3 spells CASSGWRQFF. The CDR3 DNA follows: TGTGCCAGCAGTGGGTGGCGGCAGTTCTTC.

The V call is TRBV29-1, the J call TRBJ1-1, with TRBD1 as a possible D gene (5 bases). The germline V and J ends were trimmed by 7 bases and 5 bases, with 20 bases remaining between them. The CDR3 has 14 residues. Per the germline V gene, CDR1 is SQVTM and CDR2 is ANQGSEA. CDR3 bases: TGCAGCGCCCAAAAAGGGGCCCTGGGGACTGAAGCTTTCTTT. This translates into CSAQKGALGTEAFF.

The J gene is TRBJ1-5, the V gene TRBV27, with D possibly being TRBD1 (5 bases). Germline V gives CDR1 MNHEY, CDR2 SMNVEV (reference sequence). The V end was cut by 2 bases, the J end by 3 bases, with 8 bases between. The CDR3 is 14 residues long. CDR3 in amino acids: CASSLLGPNQPQHF. As DNA, the CDR3 is TGTGCCAGCAGTTTACTGGGGCCCAATCAGCCCCAGCATTTT.

The chain combines TRBV13 with TRBJ2-3, with D uncertain. The CDR3 spans 13 residues. Trimming took 5 bases from V and 2 from J, leaving 8 bases between them. Per the germline V gene, CDR1 is PRHDT and CDR2 is FYEKMQ (reference sequence). The CDR3 region is CASSMDATDTQYF. CDR3 in DNA: TGTGCCAGCAGCATGGACGCCACAGATACGCAGTATTTT.

This clonotype was observed a handful of times. The V gene is TRBV5-1, the J gene TRBJ1-5; 8 bases line up with TRBD1. CDR1 and CDR2 from the germline V gene are SGHRS and YFSETQ. Trimming took 7 bases from V and 2 from J; bases not matched to a gene: 8. The CDR3 consists of 15 residues. In DNA form, the CDR3 reads TGCGCCAGCGCTCTAACAGGGGGTCGCAATCAGCCCCAGCATTTT. Translating gives CASALTGGRNQPQHF.

This rearrangement joins TRBV20-1 to TRBJ2-5, with D maybe TRBD2 (5 bases). The J call may not be correct, given that the DNA end is closer to TRBJ2-1. Germline V gene lookup returns CDR1 DFQATT and CDR2 SNEGSKA (reference sequence). CDR3 length equals 14 residues. The CDR3: CSARAEADQETQFF. The CDR3 DNA reads TGCAGTGCTAGAGCCGAAGCGGACCAAGAGACCCAGTTCTTC.

The V call is TRBV19, the J call TRBJ1-1; D might be TRBD1 (6 bases). Trimming stripped 7 bases from V and 1 base from J, with 7 bases between. The CDR3 extends over 12 amino acids. Germline V gives CDR1 LNHDA, CDR2 SQIVND (reference sequence). The CDR3: CASTGANTEAFF. The CDR3 DNA follows: TGTGCCAGTACAGGGGCGAACACTGAAGCTTTCTTT.

This sequence joins TRBV7-9 and TRBJ1-2, with a tentative D call TRBD1 (6 bases). Germline-derived CDR1 and CDR2 are SEHNR and FQNEAQ (reference sequence). This CDR3 has 15 amino acids. Trimming stripped 5 bases from V and 4 bases from J, with 17 bases between. This chain's CDR3 is CASSINYRETYGYTF. The CDR3 region has the DNA TGTGCCAGCAGCATAAATTACAGGGAAACCTATGGCTACACCTTC.

As for this clonotype: A read error may explain this, as a much larger clone is one base away. The chain is built from TRBV5-1 and TRBJ2-1; TRBD2 matches 10 bases. This CDR3 has 15 residues. CDR1 and CDR2 from the germline V gene are SGHRS and YFSETQ. Here the CDR3 DNA reads TGCGCCAGCAGCTCGACTAGCGGGTCCTCCAATGAGCAGTTCTTC. It translates to CASSSTSGSSNEQFF.

Only a few counts were recorded for this clonotype. This chain uses TRBV14 with TRBJ2-5; unclear D gene. Germline V gene sequence: CDR1 SGHDN, CDR2 FVKESK. The CDR3 spans 12 residues. Trimming took 5 bases from V and 5 from J, leaving 9 bases between them. CDR3 in DNA: TGTGCCAGCAGCTACACTGGGGAGACCCAGTACTTC. Translation: CASSYTGETQYF. The complete variable domain, with remaining parts taken from reference TRBV14 and TRBJ2-5, reads EAGVTQFPSHSVIEKGQTVTLRCDPISGHDNLYWYRRVMGKEIKFLLHFVKESKQDESGMPNNRFLAERTGGTYSTLKVQPAELEDSGVYFCASSYTGETQYFGPGTRLLVL.

The chain uses TRBV13 and TRBJ2-3, with a possible D match to TRBD2 (5 bases). The CDR3 has 14 residues. V was pared by 3 bases and J by 2 bases, with 9 bases between. Per germline, CDR1 PRHDT and CDR2 FYEKMQ (reference sequence). DNA for the CDR3: TGTGCCAGCAGCTTTAAACTAGTCACAGATACGCAGTATTTT. Translated: CASSFKLVTDTQYF. Using reference TRBV13 and TRBJ2-3 for the parts outside the CDR3, the full variable domain is AAGVIQSPRHLIKEKRETATLKCYPIPRHDTVYWYQQGPGQDPQFLISFYEKMQSDKGSIPDRFSAQQFSDYHSELNMSSLELGDSALYFCASSFKLVTDTQYFGPGTRLTVL.

This clonotype was recorded a few times. CDR3 loop: CASSRLQGSNYGYTF. The CDR3, as DNA: TGTGCCAGCAGCAGGCTACAGGGGTCTAACTATGGCTACACCTTC. V is TRBV6-6 and J is TRBJ1-2; 7 bases fit TRBD1. V was pared by 6 bases and J by 0 bases, with 7 bases of the junction left unmatched. Germline V gene lookup returns CDR1 MNHNY and CDR2 SVGAGI (reference sequence). The CDR3 is 15 residues long.

The table lists this clonotype with a few counts. The rearrangement joins TRBV6-2 or TRBV6-3 to TRBJ2-5; D remains ambiguous. CDR3 length equals 15 residues. V was clipped by 0 bases and J by 1 base, with 9 bases between them. CDR1 and CDR2 (germline): MNHEY, SVGEGT. In DNA form, the CDR3 reads TGTGCCAGCAGTTACTCTGTAGTAGCCCAAGAGACCCAGTACTTC. Translating gives CASSYSVVAQETQYF.

The chain recombines TRBV4-2 with TRBJ2-5; D could derive from TRBD1 or TRBD2 (6 bases each). The CDR3 covers 16 residues. Germline-derived CDR1 and CDR2 are LGHNA and YNFKEQ. Deletions cut 4 bases from V and 0 bases from J, with 15 bases between. The DNA of the CDR3 is TGTGCCAGCAGCCGATCCGCCGGGGGCTACCAAGAGACCCAGTACTTC. It codes for CASSRSAGGYQETQYF.

This clonotype has more than one count but fewer than ten. The chain carries TRBV6-2 or TRBV6-3 and TRBJ2-1; possibly TRBD1 for D (6 bases). The V end was cut by 5 bases, the J end by 9 bases, with 8 bases between. The CDR3 has 11 residues. CDR1 and CDR2 from the germline V gene are MNHEY and SVGEGT. CDR3 sequence (DNA): TGTGCCAGCAGTCGGGACATTGAGCAGTTCTTC. Translation: CASSRDIEQFF.

This clonotype was seen more than once but under ten times. The chain links TRBV29-1 to TRBJ2-1; 10 positions match TRBD2. V lost 0 bases and J lost 8; bases outside the gene matches: 13. CDR1 and CDR2 (germline): SQVTM, ANQGSEA. The CDR3 has 17 residues. The CDR3 loop reads CSVEDYVLAGGGHEQFF. CDR3 in DNA: TGCAGCGTTGAAGATTACGTTTTAGCGGGGGGCGGGCATGAGCAGTTCTTC.

There are a few counts of this clonotype. J is TRBJ2-5 and V is TRBV10-3; the D is unclear. V shed 2 bases and J shed 0 bases, with 10 bases lying between them. This CDR3 has 15 amino acids. Per germline, CDR1 ENHRY and CDR2 SYGVKD. This CDR3 is CAISETVLNQETQYF. DNA for the CDR3: TGTGCCATCAGTGAGACAGTACTAAACCAAGAGACCCAGTACTTC.

J is TRBJ2-5 and V is TRBV11-2; maybe TRBD2 (6 bases). The V and J ends lost 4 bases and 5 bases respectively, with 17 bases between them. The V gene's germline CDR1 is SGHAT and CDR2 FQNNGV. The CDR3 is made up of 15 amino acids. CDR3 protein: CASSWFAGQEETQYF. The CDR3, as DNA: TGTGCCAGCAGCTGGTTCGCGGGGCAGGAGGAGACCCAGTACTTC.

This clonotype was seen a few times. The chain joins TRBV29-1 to TRBJ2-1; 9 bases fit TRBD1. The CDR3 loop spans 13 amino acids. The V and J ends lost 4 bases and 9 bases, in that order; junction bases with no gene match: 7. Germline V gene sequence: CDR1 SQVTM, CDR2 ANQGSEA. CDR3 in DNA: TGCAGCGTTGGACAGGGGGAATTGAGTGAGCAGTTCTTC. Amino acids: CSVGQGELSEQFF.

This clonotype was seen a handful of times. The chain combines TRBV12-3 or TRBV12-4 with TRBJ2-3; the match to TRBD2 covers 8 bases. The CDR3 has 14 amino acids. Trimming removed 7 bases from V and 2 bases from J; junction bases left unmatched: 5. The CDR3 DNA reads TGTGCCAGCATAATAGCGGGACCCACAGATACGCAGTATTTT. As protein: CASIIAGPTDTQYF.

This chain links TRBV20-1 with TRBJ2-7; 8 nucleotides align to TRBD1. The CDR3 contains 14 residues. Trimming took 3 bases from V and 4 from J; bases not matched to a gene: 8. Germline V gene lookup returns CDR1 DFQATT and CDR2 SNEGSKA (reference sequence). The CDR3 DNA sequence: TGCAGTGCTAGTCGGCAGGGGGCATTTTACGAGCAGTACTTC. Residues: CSASRQGAFYEQYF.

This sequence joins TRBV20-1 and TRBJ1-2; 7 positions agree with TRBD1. CDR3 length equals 14 residues. Losses at the gene ends were 2 bases for V and 4 bases for J; bases not matched to a gene: 7. CDR1 is DFQATT, CDR2 SNEGSKA, per germline (reference sequence). Written as DNA, the CDR3 is TGCAGTGCTAGATCTACAGGGGTTGGCTATGGCTACACCTTC. It yields the protein CSARSTGVGYGYTF.

V is TRBV27 and J is TRBJ2-3; TRBD2 agrees at 8 bases. V trimming: 5 bases; J trimming: 4 bases; junction bases outside the gene matches: 11. This CDR3 contains 16 residues. Germline values: CDR1 MNHEY, CDR2 SMNVEV (reference sequence). This CDR3 is CASSPRGVAGPDTQYF. The CDR3 region has the DNA TGTGCCAGCAGTCCCCGAGGGGTAGCGGGACCAGATACGCAGTATTTT.

The chain joins TRBV4-2 to TRBJ1-2, with D uncertain. V lost 1 base and J lost 4, with 13 bases in between. CDR1 is LGHNA and CDR2 is YNFKEQ in the germline V gene. This CDR3 is 15 amino acids long. DNA for the CDR3: TGTGCCAGCAGCCAAGTTCCGGGCACACCCTATGGCTACACCTTC. This codes for CASSQVPGTPYGYTF.

The chain couples TRBV4-1 to TRBJ1-2; D gene uncertain. V was shortened by 0 bases and J by 5 bases, with 10 bases between the two germline ends. CDR1 is MGHRA and CDR2 is YSYEKL in the germline V gene. The CDR3 is made up of 14 amino acids. The CDR3 region is CASSQEGSYYGYTF. The CDR3 nucleotides are TGCGCCAGCAGCCAAGAAGGCAGCTATTATGGCTACACCTTC.